This entry features one T cell receptor (beta chain) sequence. Its antigen remains unidentified. Sequencing used immunoSEQ multiplex PCR; TCRdb keeps in-frame clones, though not all of them. The data hold hundreds of thousands of clones, with about 94% observed a single time. These data originate in a study of T cell responses to AZD1222 COVID-19 vaccine. Overall study results and limits: Clonal diversity was possibly underestimated; the donors were predominantly white British and more often female.

The receptor was isolated from an adult who received the AZD1222 COVID-19 vaccine. The sequences come from peripheral blood, collected 28 days after the second AZD1222 dose.

This chain's CDR3 is CASSTFGRDSTDTQYF. The CDR3 region has the DNA TGCGCCAGCAGCACGTTTGGGCGGGATAGCACAGATACGCAGTATTTT. This chain uses TRBV4-3 with TRBJ2-3; perhaps TRBD2 as D (6 bases). Trimming took off 5 bases at V and 0 bases at J, with 15 bases between the two ends. CDR1 and CDR2 (germline): LGHNA, YSLEER. This CDR3 region has 16 residues.